This TCR beta chain was obtained from a study of ipilimumab plus nivolumab after autologous stem cell transplantation. About the research overall: Median doses per patient: 4 or 5 ipilimumab, roughly 8 nivolumab. The study, taken as a whole, reports: Per the authors, repertoire, Treg and microbiota data justify further study.

With regard to this clone: Its matching antigen is unknown.

The V gene lost 10 bases and the J gene lost 1 base, with 10 bases spanning the gap. Germline V gene data show CDR1 as ENHRY and CDR2 as SYGVKD. The CDR3 has 12 amino acids. TCRdb's table, derived via immunoSEQ multiplex PCR, lists solely in-frame clones and lacks some. The sample includes around 2,400 clones, just over 90% seen only once; the top ten take approximately 1.6%. Ipilimumab, 1 mg/kg, started 14 to 28 days after autologous transplant. Patients got 3 mg/kg IV nivolumab weeks 1, 4, 7, 10, then biweekly through week 26. This sample comprised PBMCs, obtained in a trial of ipilimumab plus nivolumab as post-transplant consolidation. This clonotype was sampled from a male donor with primary mediastinal lymphoma. V is TRBV10-3 and J is TRBJ2-5; D may be TRBD1 (5 bases). CDR3 amino acids: CATGHPQETQYF. The CDR3 region has the DNA TGTGCCACCGGACACCCCCAAGAGACCCAGTACTTC.